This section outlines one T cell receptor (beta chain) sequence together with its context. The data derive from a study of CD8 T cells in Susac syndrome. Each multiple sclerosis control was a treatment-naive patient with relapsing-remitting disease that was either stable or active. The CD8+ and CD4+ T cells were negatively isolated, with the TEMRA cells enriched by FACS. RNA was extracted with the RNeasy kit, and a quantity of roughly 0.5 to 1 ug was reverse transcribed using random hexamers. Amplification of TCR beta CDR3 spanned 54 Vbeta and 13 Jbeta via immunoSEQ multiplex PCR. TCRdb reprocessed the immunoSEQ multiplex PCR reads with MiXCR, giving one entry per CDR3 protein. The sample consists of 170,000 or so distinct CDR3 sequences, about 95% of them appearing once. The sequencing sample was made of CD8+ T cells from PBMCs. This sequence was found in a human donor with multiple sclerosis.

CDR3 residues: CASSLGTHTEAFF. The CDR3 DNA follows: TGTGCCAGCAGCTTAGGGACCCACACTGAAGCTTTCTTT. The chain is built from TRBV7-3 and TRBJ1-1; maybe TRBD1 (5 bases). The CDR3 sequence is 13 residues long. In germline, CDR1 is SGHTA, CDR2 FQGTGA. V shed 2 bases and J shed 3 bases, with 7 bases lying between them.